This TCR beta chain was obtained from a study of blood T cell repertoires in COVID-19. The table came from immunoSEQ multiplex PCR; TCRdb's copy has only in-frame clones and leaves some out. The table includes more than 150,000 clones, about four fifths detected once. After removal of 6 bases from V and 6 bases from J, the junction contained 8 bases not matched to a gene. The CDR3 contains 15 residues. Germline V gene sequence: CDR1 MDHEN, CDR2 SYDVKM. The sequencing input was peripheral blood. The chain couples TRBV28 to TRBJ1-5; 10 bases map to TRBD1. This clonotype was sampled from a woman of 80 years or more with acute or convalescent COVID-19. The CDR3 is CASRPGQGKAQPQHF. The CDR3 nucleotides are TGTGCCAGCAGACCGGGACAGGGGAAGGCTCAGCCCCAGCATTTT.